A single sample gave rise to the 30 T cell receptor beta chains below, sequenced in a study of T cell repertoires in cytomegalovirus infection. TCRdb itself ran the reads through MiXCR, one entry per CDR3 protein. The table has hundreds of thousands of distinct CDR3 sequences, roughly 31% seen once; the top ten hold around 15%. The antigens these receptors bind are not known. Sequences were derived from cultured CD8+ T cells from PBMCs, sampled from culture after CMV antigen stimulation. Receptor source: a human donor in good health (CMV status not recorded). Some clones in this sample may be carry-over from other donors' samples.

The sample holds a few counts of this clonotype. The V and J genes are TRBV6-2 or TRBV6-3 and TRBJ1-5; D call uncertain. Germline V CDR1 and CDR2: MNHEY, SVGEGT. The CDR3 is 16 amino acids. The V and J ends lost 0 bases and 1 base respectively, with 10 bases between them. This CDR3 reads CASSYSIGQSNQPQHF. The CDR3 DNA is TGTGCCAGCAGTTACTCGATAGGGCAGAGCAATCAGCCCCAGCATTTT.

This chain connects TRBV28 to TRBJ1-5; D not certain. CDR1 MDHEN and CDR2 SYDVKM come from the germline V gene. V was clipped by 6 bases and J by 1 base, with 7 bases between them. The CDR3 spans 13 residues. CDR3 sequence reads: CASRRESNQPQHF. The CDR3 DNA sequence: TGTGCCAGCAGAAGGGAGAGCAATCAGCCCCAGCATTTT.

This clonotype was seen a few times. The V and J genes are TRBV15 and TRBJ1-5, with TRBD1 matching over 8 bases. This CDR3 contains 14 residues. The germline CDR1 and CDR2 sequences are LNHNV and YYDKDF (reference sequence). V shed 5 bases and J 2 bases; nucleotides not matched to a gene: 2. In DNA form, the CDR3 reads TGTGCCACCAGCGAGACAGGGGGCAATCAGCCCCAGCATTTT. Protein product: CATSETGGNQPQHF.

The chain carries TRBV6-2 or TRBV6-3 and TRBJ2-4; 12 bases agree with TRBD2. From germline, CDR1 is MNHEY and CDR2 SVGEGT. This CDR3 has 15 residues. The junction had 6 bases not matched to a gene; V was cut back by 5 bases and J by 7 bases. CDR3 in amino acids: CASSTLGTSGNIQYF. The CDR3 bases are TGTGCCAGCAGTACCCTAGGGACTAGCGGGAACATTCAGTACTTC.

As DNA, the CDR3 is TGCAGTGCTAGAGGGCAAGGGACACCAGATCAGCCCCAGCATTTT. Its translation is CSARGQGTPDQPQHF. The rearrangement uses TRBV20-1 and TRBJ1-5, with D tentatively TRBD1 (6 bases). Trimming shortened V by 1 base and J by 5 bases, and 15 bases separated the two germline ends. This CDR3 region has 15 residues. Per germline, CDR1 DFQATT and CDR2 SNEGSKA (reference sequence).

The chain recombines TRBV7-9 with TRBJ2-7, with a tentative D call TRBD1 (5 bases). CDR3 size: 12 residues. The V gene's germline CDR1 is SEHNR and CDR2 FQNEAQ (reference sequence). The ends were cut back, 5 bases at V and 6 bases at J, with 11 bases in the middle. The CDR3 bases are TGTGCCAGCAGCCCGGACATCGCCGAGCAGTACTTC. Its translation is CASSPDIAEQYF.

V and J are TRBV20-1 and TRBJ2-1, with D perhaps assigned TRBD1 or TRBD2 (6 bases each). The germline gives CDR1 DFQATT, CDR2 SNEGSKA (reference sequence). Trimming removed 6 bases from V and 6 bases from J, with 21 bases in between. This CDR3 spans 15 amino acids. The DNA for the CDR3 is TGCAGTGCCAATACATACCGCCGGGGGCCCAATGAGCAGTTCTTC. It codes for CSANTYRRGPNEQFF.

The chain recombines TRBV7-9 with TRBJ1-1; the D gene is possibly TRBD1 (5 bases). The germline V and J ends were trimmed by 0 bases and 6 bases, with 17 bases remaining between them. The CDR3 has 16 amino acids. Per the germline V gene, CDR1 is SEHNR and CDR2 is FQNEAQ (reference sequence). CDR3 protein: CASSLAIWGGGSEAFF. The DNA of the CDR3 is TGTGCCAGCAGCTTAGCGATATGGGGTGGGGGTTCTGAAGCTTTCTTT.

This clonotype was observed many times. This sequence joins TRBV7-9 and TRBJ2-3; a weak D match, TRBD1 (5 bases). This CDR3 has 18 residues. The V and J ends lost 2 bases and 3 bases respectively, with 21 bases between them. The germline V gene has CDR1 SEHNR and CDR2 FQNEAQ (reference sequence). The CDR3 DNA is TGTGCCAGCAGCTTATTACAGGTCCCCGGAGACGGGACAGATACGCAGTATTTT. It translates to CASSLLQVPGDGTDTQYF.

This chain uses TRBV7-6 with TRBJ2-1; TRBD1 matches 10 bases. J gave up 10 bases and V 5 bases, and 14 bases lay outside the gene matches. The CDR3 is made up of 16 amino acids. Per the germline V gene, CDR1 is SGHVS and CDR2 is FNYEAQ. CDR3 sequence (DNA): TGTGCCAGCAGCCAAGGGACAGGGGTTTTAGGTGAGGAGCAGTTCTTC. Translating gives CASSQGTGVLGEEQFF.

V is TRBV29-1 and J is TRBJ1-1; perhaps TRBD1 as D (5 bases). Trimming took off 7 bases at V and 5 bases at J, with 11 bases between the two ends. The CDR3 loop spans 11 amino acids. Germline V gene data show CDR1 as SQVTM and CDR2 as ANQGSEA. The DNA for the CDR3 is TGCAGCGGAGGGGTTGAGACTGAAGCTTTCTTT. This gives the protein CSGGVETEAFF.

The table lists this clonotype with a few counts. The rearrangement links TRBV5-6 to TRBJ1-2; 9 bases align to TRBD1. The CDR3 runs 14 residues. The V and J ends lost 4 bases and 8 bases, in that order; junction bases with no gene match: 9. The germline gives CDR1 SGHDT, CDR2 YYEEEE. The CDR3 protein is CASSSHRGQLGYTF. The CDR3 region has the DNA TGTGCCAGCAGCAGTCACAGGGGGCAGCTAGGCTACACCTTC.

This clonotype was observed a few times. The chain has TRBV7-8 and TRBJ2-5; D perhaps matches TRBD1 (5 bases). Between the trimmed V and J ends, which lost 1 base and 2 bases, there was a span of 11 bases. CDR1 and CDR2 (germline): SGHVS, FQNEAQ. The CDR3 runs 15 residues. The chain's CDR3 is CASSLVVGRQETQYF. DNA of the CDR3: TGTGCCAGCAGCTTAGTTGTGGGGCGACAAGAGACCCAGTACTTC.

V and J are TRBV4-1 and TRBJ1-5, with D tentatively TRBD1 (5 bases). Per germline, CDR1 MGHRA and CDR2 YSYEKL. The CDR3 spans 15 residues. V was cut by 0 bases and J by 5 bases, with 11 bases left in between. The CDR3 loop is CASSQETGPHQPQHF. In DNA, the CDR3 is TGCGCCAGCAGCCAAGAAACAGGCCCCCATCAGCCCCAGCATTTT.

This clonotype was seen a handful of times. This chain joins TRBV5-4 and TRBJ2-7; 7 bases line up with TRBD1. CDR3 size: 15 residues. J gave up 3 bases and V 2 bases, and 8 bases lay outside the gene matches. Germline V gene data show CDR1 as SGHNT and CDR2 as YYREEE (reference sequence). This chain's CDR3 is CASSLLTGSLYEQYV. The CDR3 bases are TGTGCCAGCAGCTTACTGACAGGGTCCCTCTACGAGCAGTACGTC.

This clonotype was seen many times. The rearrangement links TRBV7-9 to TRBJ2-7; D uncertain. The CDR3 spans 12 residues. Germline V gene lookup returns CDR1 SEHNR and CDR2 FQNEAQ (reference sequence). Trimming took 3 bases from V and 3 from J, leaving 6 bases between them. The CDR3 sequence: CASSFMDYEQYV. The CDR3 DNA follows: TGTGCCAGCAGCTTCATGGACTACGAGCAGTACGTC.

This chain uses TRBV12-3 or TRBV12-4 with TRBJ1-4; TRBD1 matches 8 bases. V gave up 3 bases and J gave up 0 bases; unmatched junction bases: 6. CDR3 length: 17 amino acids. The CDR3 DNA is TGTGCCAGCAGTTTGGGGACAGGCACATCAACTAATGAAAAACTGTTTTTT. Its translation is CASSLGTGTSTNEKLFF.

The chain has TRBV28 and TRBJ2-7; D possibly corresponds to TRBD1 (5 bases). V lost 6 bases and J 2 bases, leaving 17 bases between the germline ends. The CDR3 totals 15 residues. The germline V gene encodes CDR1 MDHEN and CDR2 SYDVKM. The CDR3 spells CASRPTGLNPYEQYF. The CDR3, as DNA: TGTGCCAGCAGACCTACAGGCCTCAACCCCTACGAGCAGTACTTC. The variable domain in full, with the rest retrieved from reference TRBV28 and TRBJ2-7, is DVKVTQSSRYLVKRTGEKVFLECVQDMDHENMFWYRQDPGLGLRLIYFSYDVKMKEKGDIPEGYSVSREKKERFSLILESASTNQTSMYLCASRPTGLNPYEQYFGPGTRLTVT.

This chain links TRBV6-6 with TRBJ1-5; D is unclear. Trimming left V 2 bases short and J 0 bases short, with 17 bases between. The CDR3 spans 18 residues. CDR1 and CDR2 (germline): MNHNY, SVGAGI (reference sequence). CDR3 DNA: TGTGCCAGCAGTTACACAGAGGACGGTTTTTATAGCAATCAGCCCCAGCATTTT. It yields the protein CASSYTEDGFYSNQPQHF.

V gene TRBV4-1 combines with J gene TRBJ2-5, with no clear D. CDR1 is MGHRA, CDR2 YSYEKL, per germline. This CDR3 contains 15 residues. Between the trimmed V and J ends, which lost 1 base and 1 base, there was a span of 10 bases. CDR3 loop: CASSQGQAPQETQYF. CDR3 bases: TGCGCCAGCAGCCAAGGTCAGGCGCCCCAAGAGACCCAGTACTTC.

J is TRBJ1-2 and V is TRBV7-9; TRBD1 matches 7 bases. With V trimmed by 5 bases and J by 5 bases, 14 bases remained unmatched. Germline CDR1 and CDR2: SEHNR and FQNEAQ (reference sequence). The CDR3 is 16 residues long. CDR3: CASSPPRDSWVYGYTF. In nucleotides, the CDR3 is TGTGCCAGCAGCCCCCCCCGGGACAGTTGGGTTTATGGCTACACCTTC.

The V and J genes are TRBV20-1 and TRBJ1-3, with 8 bases aligning to TRBD1. V gave up 5 bases and J gave up 9 bases; unmatched junction bases: 9. CDR3 length: 13 residues. In germline, CDR1 is DFQATT, CDR2 SNEGSKA (reference sequence). CDR3 nucleotides: TGCAGTGCTGCCCGAGACAGGGGTGGCACCATATATTTT. Translated, it gives CSAARDRGGTIYF.

This clonotype has just one count. The J gene is TRBJ2-5, the V gene TRBV20-1, with 9 bases that match TRBD1. Germline V gives CDR1 DFQATT, CDR2 SNEGSKA (reference sequence). There are 15 residues in the CDR3. Trimming took 8 bases from V and 5 from J; bases not matched to a gene: 15. CDR3 amino acids: CSSRTRDREWETQYF. CDR3 sequence (DNA): TGCAGTTCGAGAACCCGGGACAGGGAGTGGGAGACCCAGTACTTC.

At least ten counts were recorded for this clonotype. The chain combines TRBV12-3 or TRBV12-4 with TRBJ1-3; possible D gene TRBD1, 5 bases. CDR3 size: 16 residues. Trimming stripped 1 base from V and 0 bases from J, with 10 bases between. The CDR3 protein is CASSLGGLISGNTIYF. The DNA of the CDR3 is TGTGCCAGCAGTTTAGGGGGCTTGATCTCTGGAAACACCATATATTTT.

This clonotype was seen many times. V gene TRBV7-9 combines with J gene TRBJ1-5, with 7 positions matching TRBD1. J gave up 0 bases and V 5 bases, and 31 bases lay outside the gene matches. CDR3 length: 24 amino acids. CDR1 and CDR2 (germline): SEHNR, FQNEAQ (reference sequence). The CDR3 coding sequence is TGTGCCAGCAGCCCAGGAACGGATCGAGTGACAGGGATTAATCCTATTAGTAGCAATCAGCCCCAGCATTTT. This sequence encodes CASSPGTDRVTGINPISSNQPQHF.

This clonotype showed up just a few times. The chain joins TRBV6-5 to TRBJ2-1; TRBD2 agrees at 8 bases. There are 17 residues in the CDR3. Trimming took 2 bases from V and 0 from J; bases not matched to a gene: 6. Germline CDR1 and CDR2: MNHEY and SVGAGI. CDR3 sequence: CASSYSLRGDSYNEQFF. The CDR3 nucleotides are TGTGCCAGCAGTTACAGTTTGCGGGGGGACTCCTACAATGAGCAGTTCTTC.

This clonotype was picked up many times. This chain joins TRBV7-2 and TRBJ2-3, with D hard to call. Germline V gene sequence: CDR1 SGHTA, CDR2 FQGNSA. V was cut by 4 bases and J by 5 bases, with 13 bases left in between. The CDR3 covers 14 residues. The CDR3 loop reads CASSYRLAVDTQYF. In DNA form, the CDR3 reads TGTGCCAGCAGCTATCGGTTGGCGGTAGATACGCAGTATTTT.

The chain couples TRBV7-9 to TRBJ2-7; 7 bases agree with TRBD2. Germline V lookup: CDR1 SEHNR, CDR2 FQNEAQ (reference sequence). V was pared by 5 bases and J by 6 bases, with 4 bases of the junction left unmatched. The CDR3 is made up of 12 amino acids. CDR3 region: CASSRGVSEQYV. The CDR3 region has the DNA TGTGCCAGCAGCCGGGGGGTTAGCGAGCAGTACGTC.

The J gene is TRBJ1-4, the V gene TRBV12-3 or TRBV12-4, with 7 bases aligning to TRBD1. Losses at the gene ends were 6 bases for V and 7 bases for J; bases not matched to a gene: 11. The CDR3 loop spans 15 amino acids. CDR3 DNA: TGTGCCAGCAGCCGACAGGGAGGGGTGGGTGAAAAACTGTTTTTT. Its translation: CASSRQGGVGEKLFF.

This rearrangement joins TRBV7-6 to TRBJ1-2; D gene unclear. Per germline, CDR1 SGHVS and CDR2 FNYEAQ. The CDR3 consists of 15 residues. The germline V and J ends were trimmed by 0 bases and 2 bases, with 10 bases remaining between them. This CDR3 is CASSLAAQQNYGYTF. CDR3 sequence (DNA): TGTGCCAGCAGCTTAGCGGCACAGCAAAACTATGGCTACACCTTC.